The source of this TCR beta chain is a study of cytomegalovirus exposure and HLA in healthy donors. Study context: Samples from HLA-typed donors yielded about 86 million unique TCRs in an early data release. Broader study findings: Later, an analysis found that common viral pathogens appeared to be linked with several of the most significant clusters. Earlier results showed most TCR beta V segments being productive about 87% or about 30% of the time.

The PCR made use of 60 Vbeta and 13 Jbeta primers. Only in-frame clones appear in the TCRdb table, and some are missing; sequencing was by immunoSEQ multiplex PCR. The sample lists a few hundred thousand clones, around nine tenths seen once, with roughly 1.6% in the top ten. J gave up 4 bases and V 4 bases, and 3 bases lay outside the gene matches. Germline CDR1 reads SGHNT; CDR2 reads YYREEE (reference sequence). The CDR3 is 14 amino acids. In regard to this clone: Its antigen is undetermined.

The chain combines TRBV5-4 with TRBJ2-7; 12 bases are shared with TRBD2. The TCR sequence derives from a girl aged 2 to 10 in good health and CMV-seronegative. Input material: PBMCs. In nucleotides, the CDR3 is TGTGCCAGCAGCCCGCTAGCGGGAGGGTACGAGCAGTACTTC. As protein: CASSPLAGGYEQYF.